This paragraph reports one TCR beta chain. Treatment specified: oral pan-JAK inhibitor, 5-10 mg twice daily. The data were obtained in a study of CD8+ T cells in alopecia areata. Sequencing relied on a cDNA template that was reverse transcribed from extracted RNA. Produced via immunoSEQ multiplex PCR; TCRdb's table is partial and in-frame only. The sample has some 200,000 clones, roughly 64% seen once. The receptor's source is a human donor with alopecia areata. The specimen comprised CD4+ T cells sorted from blood, sampled at week 24, from a patient treated with tofacitinib.

In nucleotides, the CDR3 is TGTGCCAGCAGCGTAGATGGTTACGAGCAGTACTTC. Translating it yields CASSVDGYEQYF. V is TRBV9 and J is TRBJ2-7, with D unresolved. CDR3 length: 12 amino acids. V was shortened by 0 bases and J by 4 bases, with 5 bases between the two germline ends. Germline loops: CDR1 SGDLS, CDR2 YYNGEE.